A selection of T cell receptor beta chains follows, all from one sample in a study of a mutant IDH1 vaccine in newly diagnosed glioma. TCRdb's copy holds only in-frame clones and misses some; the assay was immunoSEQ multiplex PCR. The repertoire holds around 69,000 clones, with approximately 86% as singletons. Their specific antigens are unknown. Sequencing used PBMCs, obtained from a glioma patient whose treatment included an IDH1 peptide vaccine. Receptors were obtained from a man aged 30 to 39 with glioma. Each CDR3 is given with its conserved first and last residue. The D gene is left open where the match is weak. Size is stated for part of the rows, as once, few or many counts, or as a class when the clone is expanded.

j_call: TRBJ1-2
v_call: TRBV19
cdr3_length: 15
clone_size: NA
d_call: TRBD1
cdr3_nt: TGTGCCAGTAACGAACAGGGGGCCGTGGGCTATGGCTACACCTTC
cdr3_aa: CASNEQGAVGYGYTF

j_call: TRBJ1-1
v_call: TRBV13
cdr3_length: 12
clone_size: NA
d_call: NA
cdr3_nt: TGTGCCAGCAGCTTCCAGTACACTGAAGCTTTCTTT
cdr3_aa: CASSFQYTEAFF

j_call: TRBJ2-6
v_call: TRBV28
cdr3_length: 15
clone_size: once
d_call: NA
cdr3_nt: TGTGCCAGCAGGACAGGTTGGTCTGGGGCCAACGTCCTGACTTTC
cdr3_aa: CASRTGWSGANVLTF

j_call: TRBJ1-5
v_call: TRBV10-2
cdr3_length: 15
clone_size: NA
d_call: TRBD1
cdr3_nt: TGCGCCAGCAGTGAGTCCAGGGGGCACGGTCAGCCCCAGCATTTT
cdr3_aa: CASSESRGHGQPQHF

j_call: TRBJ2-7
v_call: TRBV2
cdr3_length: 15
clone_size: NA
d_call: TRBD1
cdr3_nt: TGTGCCAGCAGTCAGTGGGACAGGGGGACGGTCGAGCAGTACTTC
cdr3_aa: CASSQWDRGTVEQYF

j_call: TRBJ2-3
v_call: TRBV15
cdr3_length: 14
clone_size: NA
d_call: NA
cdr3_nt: TGTGCCACCAGCAGAGAGGACCACACAGATACGCAGTATTTT
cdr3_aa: CATSREDHTDTQYF

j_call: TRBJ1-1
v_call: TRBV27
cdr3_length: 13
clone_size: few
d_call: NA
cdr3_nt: TGTGCCAGCAGTTTTGGGGTTTCGGCTGAAGCTTTCTTT
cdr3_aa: CASSFGVSAEAFF

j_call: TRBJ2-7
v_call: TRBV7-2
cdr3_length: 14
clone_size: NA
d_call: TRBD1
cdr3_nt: TGTGCCAGCACCCGAGGGACAGGGGGCTACGAGCAGTACTTC
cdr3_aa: CASTRGTGGYEQYF

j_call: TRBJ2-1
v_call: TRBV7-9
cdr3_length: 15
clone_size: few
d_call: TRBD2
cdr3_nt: TGTGCCAGCAGCTTTGACAGCGGGAGGAATAATGAGCAGTTCTTC
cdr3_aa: CASSFDSGRNNEQFF

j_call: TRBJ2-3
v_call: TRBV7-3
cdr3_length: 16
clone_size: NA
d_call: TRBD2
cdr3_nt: TGTGCCAGCAGCTTAAGACTAGCGGGGGGGCCAGATACGCAGTATTTT
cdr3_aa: CASSLRLAGGPDTQYF

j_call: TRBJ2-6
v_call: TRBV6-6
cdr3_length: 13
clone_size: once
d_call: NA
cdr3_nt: TGTGCCAGCAGGCTCACTGGGGCCAACGTCCTGACTTTC
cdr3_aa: CASRLTGANVLTF

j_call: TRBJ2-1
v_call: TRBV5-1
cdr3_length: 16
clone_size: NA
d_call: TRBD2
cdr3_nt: TGCGCCAGCAGCCCCGAACTAGCGGGACAAGACAATGAGCAGTTCTTC
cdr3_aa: CASSPELAGQDNEQFF

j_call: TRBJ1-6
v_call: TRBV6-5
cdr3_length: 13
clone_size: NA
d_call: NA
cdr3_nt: TGTGCCAGCAGTTACGACCCGAGGTCACCCCTCCACTTT
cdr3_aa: CASSYDPRSPLHF

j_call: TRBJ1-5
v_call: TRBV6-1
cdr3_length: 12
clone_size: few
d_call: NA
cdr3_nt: TGTGCCAGCAGTGTCCTTGATCAGCCCCAGCATTTT
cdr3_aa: CASSVLDQPQHF

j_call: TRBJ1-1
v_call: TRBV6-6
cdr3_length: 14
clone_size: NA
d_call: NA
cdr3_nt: TGTGCCAGCAGTTACAGTCCAGTGAACACTGAAGCTTTCTTT
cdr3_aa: CASSYSPVNTEAFF

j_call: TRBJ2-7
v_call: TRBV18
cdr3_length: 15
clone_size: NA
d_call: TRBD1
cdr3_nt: TGTGCCAGCTCATTCCGGGACAGGGCCTCCTACGAGCAGTACTTC
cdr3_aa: CASSFRDRASYEQYF

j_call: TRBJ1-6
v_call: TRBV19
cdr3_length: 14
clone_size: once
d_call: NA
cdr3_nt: TGTGCCAGTACCGGGGGATACGGGAGTTCACCCCTCCACTTT
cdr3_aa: CASTGGYGSSPLHF

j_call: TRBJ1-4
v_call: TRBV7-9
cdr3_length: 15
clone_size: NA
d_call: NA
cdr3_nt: TGTGCCAGCAGCCCAGGACAAACCGGCAATGAAAAACTGTTTTTT
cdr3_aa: CASSPGQTGNEKLFF

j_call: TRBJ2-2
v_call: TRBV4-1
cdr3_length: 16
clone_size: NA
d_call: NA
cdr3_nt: TGCGCCAGCAGCCAAGAGGATCGTGCCGGTGGCGGGGAGCTGTTTTTT
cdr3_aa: CASSQEDRAGGGELFF

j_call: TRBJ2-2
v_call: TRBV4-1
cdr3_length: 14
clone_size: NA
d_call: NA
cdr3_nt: TGCGCCAGCAGCCCCCACCGCGAGGCCGGGGAGCTGTTTTTT
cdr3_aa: CASSPHREAGELFF

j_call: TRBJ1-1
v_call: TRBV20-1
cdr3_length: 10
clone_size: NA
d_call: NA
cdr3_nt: TGCAGTACCCCGGGTACTGAAGCTTTCTTT
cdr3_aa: CSTPGTEAFF

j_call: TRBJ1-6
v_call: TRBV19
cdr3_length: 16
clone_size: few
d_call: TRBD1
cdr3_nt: TGTGCCAGTAGTCAACCGACCGGGACAGTCAATTCACCCCTCCACTTT
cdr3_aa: CASSQPTGTVNSPLHF

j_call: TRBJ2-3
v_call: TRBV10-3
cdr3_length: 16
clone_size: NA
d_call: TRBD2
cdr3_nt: TGTGCCATCAGTCCCGCAAGCGGGAGGGCGGGAGATACGCAGTATTTT
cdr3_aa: CAISPASGRAGDTQYF

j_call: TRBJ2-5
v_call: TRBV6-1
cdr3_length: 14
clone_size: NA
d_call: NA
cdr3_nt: TGTGCCAGCAGTATCAATTTGGCAGGGGAGACCCAGTACTTC
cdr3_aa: CASSINLAGETQYF

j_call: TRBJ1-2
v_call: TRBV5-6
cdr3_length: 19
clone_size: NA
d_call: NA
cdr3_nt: TGTGCCAGCAGCTTGGTAGGGCCGTACCGATACGTCGCTAACTATGGCTACACCTTC
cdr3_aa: CASSLVGPYRYVANYGYTF

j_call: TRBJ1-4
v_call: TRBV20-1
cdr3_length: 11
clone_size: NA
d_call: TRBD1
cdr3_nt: TGCAGTTCGGACAGGGGTCGAAAACTGTTTTTT
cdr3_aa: CSSDRGRKLFF

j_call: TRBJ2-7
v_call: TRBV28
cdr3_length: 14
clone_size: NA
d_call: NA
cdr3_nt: TGTGCCAGCAGCTCCGCGGGCCTCATAGGGGAGCAGTACTTC
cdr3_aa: CASSSAGLIGEQYF

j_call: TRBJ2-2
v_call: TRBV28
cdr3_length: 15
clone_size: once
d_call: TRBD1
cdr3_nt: TGTGCCAGCAGTCGGGACAGAATATACACCGGGGAGCTGTTTTTT
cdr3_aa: CASSRDRIYTGELFF

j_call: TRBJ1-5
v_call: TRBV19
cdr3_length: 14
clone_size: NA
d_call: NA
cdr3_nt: TGTGCCAGTGGACCCGACAGAAGCAATCAGCCCCAGCATTTT
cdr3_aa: CASGPDRSNQPQHF

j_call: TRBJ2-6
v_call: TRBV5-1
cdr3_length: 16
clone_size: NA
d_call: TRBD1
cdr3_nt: TGCGCCAGCAGCCTGACCACAGGGGCTGGGGCCAACGTCCTGACTTTC
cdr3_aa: CASSLTTGAGANVLTF

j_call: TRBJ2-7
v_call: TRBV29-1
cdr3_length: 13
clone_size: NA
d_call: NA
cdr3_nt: TGCAGCGCGGCCAAAGGGGGCTCCTACGAGCAGTACTTC
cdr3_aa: CSAAKGGSYEQYF

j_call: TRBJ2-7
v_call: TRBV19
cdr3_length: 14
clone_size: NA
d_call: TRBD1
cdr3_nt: TGTGCCAGTAGCCTGACAGGGCAACCTTACGAGCAGTACTTC
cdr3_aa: CASSLTGQPYEQYF

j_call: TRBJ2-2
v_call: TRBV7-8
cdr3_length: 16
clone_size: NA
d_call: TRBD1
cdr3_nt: TGTGCCAGCAGCTTAGATTCGGGTCAGGGGGCCGGGGAGCTGTTTTTT
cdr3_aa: CASSLDSGQGAGELFF

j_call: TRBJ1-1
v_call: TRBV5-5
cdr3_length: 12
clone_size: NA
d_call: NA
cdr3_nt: TGTGCCAGCAGCTTCGATGGGACTGAAGCTTTCTTT
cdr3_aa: CASSFDGTEAFF

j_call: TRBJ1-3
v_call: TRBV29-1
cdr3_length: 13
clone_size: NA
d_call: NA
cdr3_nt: TGCAGCGTGGTAGACAACTCTGGAAACACCATATATTTT
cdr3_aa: CSVVDNSGNTIYF

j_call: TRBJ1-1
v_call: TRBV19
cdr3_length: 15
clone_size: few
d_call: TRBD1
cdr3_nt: TGTGCCAGTAGTATACGGGACAGGGGGCACGCTGAAGCTTTCTTT
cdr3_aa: CASSIRDRGHAEAFF

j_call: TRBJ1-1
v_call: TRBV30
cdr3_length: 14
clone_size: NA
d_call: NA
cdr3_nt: TGTGCCTGGAGAGCCAGGGGCCAGAGCACTGAAGCTTTCTTT
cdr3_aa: CAWRARGQSTEAFF

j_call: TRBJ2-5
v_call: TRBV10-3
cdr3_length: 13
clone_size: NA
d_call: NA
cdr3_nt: TGTGCCATCAGTGAAGCAGGGGAAGAGACCCAGTACTTC
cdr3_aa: CAISEAGEETQYF

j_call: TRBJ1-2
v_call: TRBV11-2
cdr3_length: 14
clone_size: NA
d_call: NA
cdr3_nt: TGTGCCAGCAGTCAAACAGGTCTTTTCTATGGCTACACCTTC
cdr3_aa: CASSQTGLFYGYTF

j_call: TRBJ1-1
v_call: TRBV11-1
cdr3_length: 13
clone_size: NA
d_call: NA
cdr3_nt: TGTGCCAGCAGCTTCGGACGGGACACTGAAGCTTTCTTT
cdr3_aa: CASSFGRDTEAFF

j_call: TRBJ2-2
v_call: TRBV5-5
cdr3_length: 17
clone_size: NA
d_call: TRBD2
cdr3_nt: TGTGCCAGCAGCTGGTCGAGGACTAGCGGGGCCGGCGGGGAGCTGTTTTTT
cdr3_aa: CASSWSRTSGAGGELFF

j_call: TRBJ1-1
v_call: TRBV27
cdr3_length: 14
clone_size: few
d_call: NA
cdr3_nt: TGTGCCAGCAGTTTACGCGGACAGAACACTGAAGCTTTCTTT
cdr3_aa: CASSLRGQNTEAFF

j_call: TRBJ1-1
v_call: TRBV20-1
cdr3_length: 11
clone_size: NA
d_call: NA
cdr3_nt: TGCAGTGCTAGGGTGAACACTGAAGCTTTCTTT
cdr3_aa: CSARVNTEAFF

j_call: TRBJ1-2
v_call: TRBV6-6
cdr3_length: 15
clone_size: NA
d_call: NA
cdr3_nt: TGTGCCAGCAGGCCCCGGGCAGGGCTTAACTATGGCTACACCTTC
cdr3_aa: CASRPRAGLNYGYTF

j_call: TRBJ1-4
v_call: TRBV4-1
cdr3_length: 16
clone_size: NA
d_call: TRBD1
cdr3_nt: TGCGCCAGCAGCCCGAGGGGGCAGGGACCGAGAGAAAAACTGTTTTTT
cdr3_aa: CASSPRGQGPREKLFF

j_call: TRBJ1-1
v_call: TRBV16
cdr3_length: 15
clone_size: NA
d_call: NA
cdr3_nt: TGTGCCAGCAGCCGAGATGTTAAGGGGTGGTCTGAAGCTTTCTTT
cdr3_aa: CASSRDVKGWSEAFF

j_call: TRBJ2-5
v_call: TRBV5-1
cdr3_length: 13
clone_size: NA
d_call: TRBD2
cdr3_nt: TGCGCCACTGGGACTAGTAAACAAGAGACCCAGTACTTC
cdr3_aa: CATGTSKQETQYF

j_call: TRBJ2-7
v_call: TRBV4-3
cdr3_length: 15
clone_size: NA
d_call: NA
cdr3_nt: TGCGCCAGCAGCCAAGATGCGCCCCCCTCCTACGAGCAGTACTTC
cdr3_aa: CASSQDAPPSYEQYF

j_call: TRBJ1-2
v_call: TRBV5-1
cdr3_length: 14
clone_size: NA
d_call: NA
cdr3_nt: TGCGCCAGCAGCTTGCAGGGTTCAGACTATGGCTACACCTTC
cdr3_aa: CASSLQGSDYGYTF

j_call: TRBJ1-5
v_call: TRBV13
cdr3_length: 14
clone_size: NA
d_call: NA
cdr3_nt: TGTGCCAGCAGCTTAGGGGGGCGCCATCAGCCCCAGCATTTT
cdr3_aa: CASSLGGRHQPQHF

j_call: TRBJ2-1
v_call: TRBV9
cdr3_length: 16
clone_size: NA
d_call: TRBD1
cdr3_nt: TGTGCCAGCAGCTTAACAGGGGGAGGTTCCTACAATGAGCAGTTCTTC
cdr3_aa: CASSLTGGGSYNEQFF

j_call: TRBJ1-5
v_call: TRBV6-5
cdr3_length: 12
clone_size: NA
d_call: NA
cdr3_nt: TGTGCCAGCGGACCGGAAGGTCAGCCCCAGCATTTT
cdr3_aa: CASGPEGQPQHF

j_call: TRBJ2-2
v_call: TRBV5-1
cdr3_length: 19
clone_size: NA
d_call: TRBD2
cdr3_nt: TGCGCCAGCAGCTTGGCCCACACTAGCGGGGGGGCCGACACCGGGGAGCTGTTTTTT
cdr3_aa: CASSLAHTSGGADTGELFF

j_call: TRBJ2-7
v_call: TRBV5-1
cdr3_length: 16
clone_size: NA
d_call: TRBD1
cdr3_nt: TGCGCCAGCAGCTTGGACCGGGGACAGAGCTCCTACGAGCAGTACTTC
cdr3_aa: CASSLDRGQSSYEQYF

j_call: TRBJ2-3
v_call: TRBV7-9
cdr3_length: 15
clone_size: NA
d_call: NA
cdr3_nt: TGTGCCAGCAGCTCGCCGCTTGACTCCACAGATACGCAGTATTTT
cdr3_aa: CASSSPLDSTDTQYF

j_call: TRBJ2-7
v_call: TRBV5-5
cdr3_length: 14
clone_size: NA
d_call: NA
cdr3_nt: TGTGCCAGCAGCTTGGGTCCGGGTTCCTACGAGCAGTACTTC
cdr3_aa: CASSLGPGSYEQYF

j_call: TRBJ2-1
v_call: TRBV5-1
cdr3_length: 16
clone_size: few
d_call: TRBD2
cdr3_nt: TGCGCCAGCAGCTTGGAGGGGCGGGAGGGCTACAATGAGCAGTTCTTC
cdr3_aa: CASSLEGREGYNEQFF

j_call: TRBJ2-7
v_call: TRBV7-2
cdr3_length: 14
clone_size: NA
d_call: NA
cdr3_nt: TGTGCCAGCAGCCCTTACACAGCTTCCTACGAGCAGTACTTC
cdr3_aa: CASSPYTASYEQYF